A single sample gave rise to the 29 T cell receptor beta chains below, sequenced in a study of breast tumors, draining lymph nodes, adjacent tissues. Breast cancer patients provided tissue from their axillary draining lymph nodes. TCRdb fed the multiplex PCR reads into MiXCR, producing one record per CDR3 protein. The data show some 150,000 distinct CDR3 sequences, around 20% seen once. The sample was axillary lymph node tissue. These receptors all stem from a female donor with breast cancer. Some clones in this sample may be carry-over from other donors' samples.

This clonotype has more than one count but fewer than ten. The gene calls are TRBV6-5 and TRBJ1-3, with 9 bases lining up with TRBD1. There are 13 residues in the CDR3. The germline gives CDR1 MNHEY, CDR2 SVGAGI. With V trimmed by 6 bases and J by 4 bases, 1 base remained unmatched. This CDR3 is CASRDRGGNTIYF. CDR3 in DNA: TGTGCCAGCAGGGACAGGGGCGGAAACACCATATATTTT.

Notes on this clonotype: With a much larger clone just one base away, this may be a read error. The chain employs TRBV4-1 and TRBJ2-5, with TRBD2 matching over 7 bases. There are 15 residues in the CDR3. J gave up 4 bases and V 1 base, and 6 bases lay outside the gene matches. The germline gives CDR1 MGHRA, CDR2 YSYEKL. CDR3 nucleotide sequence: TGCGCCAGCAGCCAAGTGGCGGGAGCTGCAGAGACCCAGTACTTC. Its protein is CASSQVAGAAETQYF.

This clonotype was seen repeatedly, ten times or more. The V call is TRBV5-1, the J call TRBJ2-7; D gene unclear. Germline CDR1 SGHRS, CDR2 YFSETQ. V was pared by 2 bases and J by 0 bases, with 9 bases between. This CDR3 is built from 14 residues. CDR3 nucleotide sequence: TGCGCCAGCAGCTTAGGGCAGACCTCCTACGAGCAGTACTTC. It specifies CASSLGQTSYEQYF.

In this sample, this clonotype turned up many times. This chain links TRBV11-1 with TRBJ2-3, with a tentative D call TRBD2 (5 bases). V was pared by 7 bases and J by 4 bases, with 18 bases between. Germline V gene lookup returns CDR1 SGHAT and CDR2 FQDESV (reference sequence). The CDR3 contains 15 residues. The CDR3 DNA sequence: TGTGCCAGCAAGGCCCGGGGAACCCAAGCAGATACGCAGTATTTT. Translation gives CASKARGTQADTQYF.

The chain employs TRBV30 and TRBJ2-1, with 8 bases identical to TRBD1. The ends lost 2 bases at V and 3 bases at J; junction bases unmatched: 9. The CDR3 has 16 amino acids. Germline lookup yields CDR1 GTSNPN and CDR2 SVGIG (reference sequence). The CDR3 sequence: CAWSPPGDRGYNEQFF. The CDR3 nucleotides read TGTGCCTGGAGTCCGCCCGGTGACAGGGGCTACAATGAGCAGTTCTTC.

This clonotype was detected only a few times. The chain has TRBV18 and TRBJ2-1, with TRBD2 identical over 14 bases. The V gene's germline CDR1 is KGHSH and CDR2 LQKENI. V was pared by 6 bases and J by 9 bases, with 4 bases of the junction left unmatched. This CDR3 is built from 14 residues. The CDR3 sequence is CASSLGTSGSEQFF. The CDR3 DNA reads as TGTGCCAGCTCCCTCGGGACTAGCGGGAGTGAGCAGTTCTTC.

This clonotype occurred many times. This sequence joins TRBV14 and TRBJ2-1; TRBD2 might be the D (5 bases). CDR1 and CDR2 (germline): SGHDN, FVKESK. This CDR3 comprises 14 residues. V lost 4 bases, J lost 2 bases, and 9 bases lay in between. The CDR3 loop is CASSLAKTYNEQFF. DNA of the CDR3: TGTGCCAGCAGCCTAGCGAAAACCTACAATGAGCAGTTCTTC.

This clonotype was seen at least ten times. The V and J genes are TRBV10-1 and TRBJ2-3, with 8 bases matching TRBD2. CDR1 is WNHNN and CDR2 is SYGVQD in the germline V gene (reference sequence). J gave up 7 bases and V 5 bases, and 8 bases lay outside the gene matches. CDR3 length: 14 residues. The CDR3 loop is CASSKAGVGNTQYF. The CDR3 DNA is TGCGCCAGCAGTAAAGCGGGAGTGGGGAATACGCAGTATTTT.

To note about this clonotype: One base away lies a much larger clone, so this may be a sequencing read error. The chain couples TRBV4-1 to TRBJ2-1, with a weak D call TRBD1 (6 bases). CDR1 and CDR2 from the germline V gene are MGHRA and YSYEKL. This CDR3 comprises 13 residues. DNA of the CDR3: TGCACCAGCAGCCACCCCAAGGGGGATGAGCAGTTCTTC. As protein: CTSSHPKGDEQFF.

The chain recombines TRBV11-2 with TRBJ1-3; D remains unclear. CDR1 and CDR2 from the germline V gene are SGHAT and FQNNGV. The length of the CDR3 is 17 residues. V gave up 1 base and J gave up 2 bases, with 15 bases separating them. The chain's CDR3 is CASSLGSPGRAGNTIYF. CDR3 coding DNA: TGTGCCAGCAGCTTAGGATCGCCGGGGAGGGCTGGAAACACCATATATTTT.

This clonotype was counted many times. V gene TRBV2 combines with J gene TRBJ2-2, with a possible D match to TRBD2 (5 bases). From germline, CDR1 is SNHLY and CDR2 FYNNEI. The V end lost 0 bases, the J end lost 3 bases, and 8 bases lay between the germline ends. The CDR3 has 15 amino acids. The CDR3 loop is CASSEAGADTGELFF. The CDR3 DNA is TGTGCCAGCAGTGAAGCGGGAGCCGACACCGGGGAGCTGTTTTTT.

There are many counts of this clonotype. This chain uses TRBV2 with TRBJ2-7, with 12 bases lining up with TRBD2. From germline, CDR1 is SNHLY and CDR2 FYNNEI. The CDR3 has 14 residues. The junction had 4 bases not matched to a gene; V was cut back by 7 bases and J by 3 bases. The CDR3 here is CASKVTSGSYEQYF. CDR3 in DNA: TGTGCCAGCAAGGTGACTAGCGGGAGCTACGAGCAGTACTTC.

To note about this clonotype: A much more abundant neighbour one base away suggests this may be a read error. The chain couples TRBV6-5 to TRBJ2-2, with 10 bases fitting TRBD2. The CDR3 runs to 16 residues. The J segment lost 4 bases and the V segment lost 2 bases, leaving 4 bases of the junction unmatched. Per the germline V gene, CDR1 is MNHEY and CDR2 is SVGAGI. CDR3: CASSYRPSGSTGELFF. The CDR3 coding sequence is TGTGCCAGCAGTTACAGACCTAGCGGGAGCACCGGGGAGCTGTTTTTT.

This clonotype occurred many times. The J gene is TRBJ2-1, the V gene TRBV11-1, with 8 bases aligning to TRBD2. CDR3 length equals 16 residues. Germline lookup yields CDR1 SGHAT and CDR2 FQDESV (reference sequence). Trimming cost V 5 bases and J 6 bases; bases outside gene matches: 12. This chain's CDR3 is CASSPNQRELPNEQFF. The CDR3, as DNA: TGTGCCAGCAGCCCTAACCAGCGGGAGCTACCCAATGAGCAGTTCTTC. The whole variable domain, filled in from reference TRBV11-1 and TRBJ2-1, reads EAEVAQSPRYKITEKSQAVAFWCDPISGHATLYWYRQILGQGPELLVQFQDESVVDDSQLPKDRFSAERLKGVDSTLKIQPAELGDSAMYLCASSPNQRELPNEQFFGPGTRLTVL.

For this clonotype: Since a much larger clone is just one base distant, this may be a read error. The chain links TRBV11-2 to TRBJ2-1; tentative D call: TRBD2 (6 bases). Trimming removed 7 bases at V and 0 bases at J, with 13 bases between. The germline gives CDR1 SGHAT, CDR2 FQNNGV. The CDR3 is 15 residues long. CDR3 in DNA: TGTGCCAGCAAAAAGGGACTGTTCTCCTACAATGAGCAGTTCTTC. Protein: CASKKGLFSYNEQFF.

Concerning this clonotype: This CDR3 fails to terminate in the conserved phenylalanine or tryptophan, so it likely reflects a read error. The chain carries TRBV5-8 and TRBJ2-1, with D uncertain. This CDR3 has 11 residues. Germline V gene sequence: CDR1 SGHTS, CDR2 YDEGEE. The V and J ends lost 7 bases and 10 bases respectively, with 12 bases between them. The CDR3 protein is CASREVQEQFL. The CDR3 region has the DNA TGTGCCAGCCGAGAGGTCCAAGAGCAGTTCCTC.

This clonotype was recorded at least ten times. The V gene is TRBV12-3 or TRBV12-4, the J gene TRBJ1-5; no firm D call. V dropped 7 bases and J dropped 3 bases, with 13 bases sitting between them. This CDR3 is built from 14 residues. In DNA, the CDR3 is TGTGCCAGCAAACCACAAGGACCCAATCAGCCCCAGCATTTT. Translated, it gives CASKPQGPNQPQHF.

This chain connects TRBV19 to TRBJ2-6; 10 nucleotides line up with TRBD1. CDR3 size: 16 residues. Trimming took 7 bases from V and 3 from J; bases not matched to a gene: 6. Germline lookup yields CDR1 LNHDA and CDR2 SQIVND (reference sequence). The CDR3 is CASNPDRGHGANVLTF. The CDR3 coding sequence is TGTGCCAGTAATCCCGACAGGGGGCATGGGGCCAACGTCCTGACTTTC.

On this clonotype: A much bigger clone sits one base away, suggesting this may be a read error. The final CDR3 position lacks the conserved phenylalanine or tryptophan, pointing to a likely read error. CDR3 residues: CAWTSYSRDTQYS. CDR3 sequence (DNA): TGTGCCTGGACTAGCTATTCAAGAGATACGCAGTATTCT. V is TRBV30 and J is TRBJ2-3; a weak D match, TRBD2 (5 bases). In germline, CDR1 is GTSNPN, CDR2 SVGIG (reference sequence). V dropped 4 bases and J dropped 5 bases, with 13 bases sitting between them. The length of the CDR3 is 13 residues.

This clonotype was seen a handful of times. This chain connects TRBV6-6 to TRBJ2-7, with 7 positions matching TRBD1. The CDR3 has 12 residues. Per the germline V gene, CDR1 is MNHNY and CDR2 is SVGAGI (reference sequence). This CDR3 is CAAGTVTYEQYF. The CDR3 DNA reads TGTGCTGCCGGGACAGTAACCTACGAGCAGTACTTC.

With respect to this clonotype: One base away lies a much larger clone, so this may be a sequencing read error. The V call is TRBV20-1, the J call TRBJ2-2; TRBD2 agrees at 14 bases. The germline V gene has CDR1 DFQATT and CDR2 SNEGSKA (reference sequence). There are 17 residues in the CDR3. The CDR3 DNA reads TGCAGAGCTCCCCTGGGGACTAGCGGGGGCAACACCGGGGAGCTGTTTTTT. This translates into CRAPLGTSGGNTGELFF.

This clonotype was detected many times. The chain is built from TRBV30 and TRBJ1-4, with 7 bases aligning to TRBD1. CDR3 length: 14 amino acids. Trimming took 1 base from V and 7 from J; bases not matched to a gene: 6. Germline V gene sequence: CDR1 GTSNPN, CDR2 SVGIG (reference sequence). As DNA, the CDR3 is TGTGCCTGGAGTGATGAGGGGGCGGGTGAAAAACTGTTTTTT. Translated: CAWSDEGAGEKLFF. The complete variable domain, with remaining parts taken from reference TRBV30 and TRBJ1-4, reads SQTIHQWPATLVQPVGSPLSLECTVEGTSNPNLYWYRQAAGRGLQLLFYSVGIGQISSEVPQNLSASRPQDRQFILSSKKLLLSDSGFYLCAWSDEGAGEKLFFGSGTQLSVL.

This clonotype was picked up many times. The CDR3 coding sequence is TGTGCCAGCAGTGAAAGCCAGGGCAGAAATCAGCCCCAGCATTTT. This sequence encodes CASSESQGRNQPQHF. The chain recombines TRBV2 with TRBJ1-5, with a weak D call TRBD1 (5 bases). Germline loops: CDR1 SNHLY, CDR2 FYNNEI. Trimming removed 2 bases from V and 4 bases from J, with 12 bases in between. This CDR3 has 15 residues.

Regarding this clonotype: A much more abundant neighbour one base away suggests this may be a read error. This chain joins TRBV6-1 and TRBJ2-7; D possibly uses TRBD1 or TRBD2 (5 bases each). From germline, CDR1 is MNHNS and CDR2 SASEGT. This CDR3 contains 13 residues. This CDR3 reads CASSAPGTYGQYF. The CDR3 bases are TGTGCCAGCAGTGCGCCCGGGACCTACGGGCAGTACTTC.

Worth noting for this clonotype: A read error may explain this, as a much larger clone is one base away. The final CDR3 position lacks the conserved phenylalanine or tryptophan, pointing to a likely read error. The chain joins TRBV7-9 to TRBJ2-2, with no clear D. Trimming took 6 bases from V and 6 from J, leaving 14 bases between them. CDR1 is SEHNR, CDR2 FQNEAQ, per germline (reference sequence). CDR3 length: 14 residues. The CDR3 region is CASSLTPDSGELFL. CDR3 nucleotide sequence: TGTGCCAGCAGTTTAACTCCGGATTCCGGGGAGCTGTTTCTT.

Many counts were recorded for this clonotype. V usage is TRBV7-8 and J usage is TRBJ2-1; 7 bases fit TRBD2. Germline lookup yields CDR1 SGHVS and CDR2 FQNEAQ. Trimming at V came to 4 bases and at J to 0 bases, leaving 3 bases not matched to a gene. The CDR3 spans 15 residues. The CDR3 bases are TGTGCCAGCAGCTGGGGACTAAGCTCCTACAATGAGCAGTTCTTC. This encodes CASSWGLSSYNEQFF.

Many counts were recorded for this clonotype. For the CDR3, the DNA is TGCGCCAGCAGCCAAGGACTAGCGGGAGGGCACCATTCCTACGAGCAGTACTTC. Its protein product is CASSQGLAGGHHSYEQYF. The chain couples TRBV4-1 to TRBJ2-7; TRBD2 agrees at 14 bases. In germline, CDR1 is MGHRA, CDR2 YSYEKL. The CDR3 totals 18 residues. V dropped 1 base and J dropped 1; count of bases not matched to a gene: 6.

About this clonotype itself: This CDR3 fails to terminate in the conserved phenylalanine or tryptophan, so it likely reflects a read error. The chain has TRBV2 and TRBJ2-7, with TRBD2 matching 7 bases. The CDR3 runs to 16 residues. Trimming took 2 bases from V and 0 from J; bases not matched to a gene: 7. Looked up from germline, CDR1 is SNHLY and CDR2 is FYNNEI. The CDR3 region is CASSEPIGGGSYEQYL. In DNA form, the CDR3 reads TGTGCCAGCAGTGAACCTATCGGCGGGGGCTCCTACGAGCAGTACCTC.

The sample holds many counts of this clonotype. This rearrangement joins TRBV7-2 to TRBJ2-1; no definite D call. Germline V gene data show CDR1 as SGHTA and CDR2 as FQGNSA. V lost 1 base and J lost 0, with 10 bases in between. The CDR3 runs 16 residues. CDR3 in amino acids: CASSLVGRSSYNEQFF. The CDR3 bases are TGTGCCAGCAGCTTAGTCGGGCGTAGCTCCTACAATGAGCAGTTCTTC.